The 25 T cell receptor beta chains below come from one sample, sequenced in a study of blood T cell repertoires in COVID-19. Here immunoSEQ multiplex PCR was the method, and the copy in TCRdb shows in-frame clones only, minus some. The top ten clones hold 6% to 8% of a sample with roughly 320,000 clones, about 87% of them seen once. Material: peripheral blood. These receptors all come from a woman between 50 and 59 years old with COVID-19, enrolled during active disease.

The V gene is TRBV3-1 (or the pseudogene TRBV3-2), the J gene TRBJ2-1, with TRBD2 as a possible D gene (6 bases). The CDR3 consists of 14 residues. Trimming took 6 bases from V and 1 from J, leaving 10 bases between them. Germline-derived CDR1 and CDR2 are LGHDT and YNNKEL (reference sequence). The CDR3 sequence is CASRLSGSYNEQFF. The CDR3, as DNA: TGTGCCAGCAGACTTAGCGGTTCCTACAATGAGCAGTTCTTC.

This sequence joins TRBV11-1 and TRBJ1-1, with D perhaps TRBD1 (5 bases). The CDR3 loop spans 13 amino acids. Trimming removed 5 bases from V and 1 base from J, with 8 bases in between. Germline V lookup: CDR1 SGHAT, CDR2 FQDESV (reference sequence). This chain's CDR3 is CASSADRNTEAFF. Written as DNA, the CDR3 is TGTGCCAGCAGCGCTGACAGGAACACTGAAGCTTTCTTT.

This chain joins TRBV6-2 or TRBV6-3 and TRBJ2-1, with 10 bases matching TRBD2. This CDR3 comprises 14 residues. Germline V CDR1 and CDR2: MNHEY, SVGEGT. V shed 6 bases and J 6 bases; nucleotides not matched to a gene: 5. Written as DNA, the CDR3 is TGTGCCAGCAGCCCCGGGACTAGCGCCAATGAGCAGTTCTTC. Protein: CASSPGTSANEQFF.

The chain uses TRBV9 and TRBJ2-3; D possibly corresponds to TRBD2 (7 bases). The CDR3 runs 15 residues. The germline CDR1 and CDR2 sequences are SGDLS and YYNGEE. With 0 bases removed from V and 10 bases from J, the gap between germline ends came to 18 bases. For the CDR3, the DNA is TGTGCCAGCAGCGTAGTTTCGGGGGGCGGGACGGCGCAGTATTTT. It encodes CASSVVSGGGTAQYF. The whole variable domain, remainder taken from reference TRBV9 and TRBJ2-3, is DSGVTQTPKHLITATGQRVTLRCSPRSGDLSVYWYQQSLDQGLQFLIQYYNGEERAKGNILERFSAQQFPDLHSELNLSSLELGDSALYFCASSVVSGGGTAQYFGPGTRLTVL.

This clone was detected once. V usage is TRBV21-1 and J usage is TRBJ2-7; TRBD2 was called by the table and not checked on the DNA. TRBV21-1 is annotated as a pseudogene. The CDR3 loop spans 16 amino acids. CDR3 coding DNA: TGTGCCAGCAGCAAAGCCGACCCCGGGAATTCCTACGAGCAGTACTTC. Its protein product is CASSKADPGNSYEQYF.

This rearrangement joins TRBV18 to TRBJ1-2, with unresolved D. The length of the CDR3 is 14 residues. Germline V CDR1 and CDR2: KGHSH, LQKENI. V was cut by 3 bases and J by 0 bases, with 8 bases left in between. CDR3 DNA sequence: TGTGCCAGCTCACCCCTAGAATCTAACTATGGCTACACCTTC. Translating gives CASSPLESNYGYTF.

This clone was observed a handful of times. The CDR3 nucleotides read TGTGCCAGCAGTACAAACTACGAGCAGTACTTC. This sequence encodes CASSTNYEQYF. The chain joins TRBV27 to TRBJ2-7; D not certain. Germline CDR1 MNHEY, CDR2 SMNVEV (reference sequence). Trimming pared 5 bases from V and 3 bases from J, leaving 5 bases between. The CDR3 is 11 residues long.

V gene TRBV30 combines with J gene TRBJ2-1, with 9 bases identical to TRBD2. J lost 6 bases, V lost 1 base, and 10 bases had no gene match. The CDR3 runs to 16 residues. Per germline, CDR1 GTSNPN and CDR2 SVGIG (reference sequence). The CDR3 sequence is CAWSGRPAGGINEQFF. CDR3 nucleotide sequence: TGTGCCTGGAGTGGCCGTCCAGCGGGAGGAATCAATGAGCAGTTCTTC. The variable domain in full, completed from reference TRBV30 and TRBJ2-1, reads SQTIHQWPATLVQPVGSPLSLECTVEGTSNPNLYWYRQAAGRGLQLLFYSVGIGQISSEVPQNLSASRPQDRQFILSSKKLLLSDSGFYLCAWSGRPAGGINEQFFGPGTRLTVL.

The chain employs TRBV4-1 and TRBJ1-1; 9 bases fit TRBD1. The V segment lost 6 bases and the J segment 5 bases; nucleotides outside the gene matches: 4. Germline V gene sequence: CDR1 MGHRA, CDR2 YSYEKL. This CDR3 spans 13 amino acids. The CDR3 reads CASRGDRETEAFF. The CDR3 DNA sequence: TGCGCCAGCAGAGGGGACAGGGAAACTGAAGCTTTCTTT.

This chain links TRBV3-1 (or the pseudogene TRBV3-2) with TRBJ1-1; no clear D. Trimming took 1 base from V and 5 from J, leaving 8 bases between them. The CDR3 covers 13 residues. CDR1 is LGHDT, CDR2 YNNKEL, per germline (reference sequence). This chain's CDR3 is CASSQVDGTEAFF. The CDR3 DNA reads TGTGCCAGCAGCCAAGTTGACGGGACTGAAGCTTTCTTT.

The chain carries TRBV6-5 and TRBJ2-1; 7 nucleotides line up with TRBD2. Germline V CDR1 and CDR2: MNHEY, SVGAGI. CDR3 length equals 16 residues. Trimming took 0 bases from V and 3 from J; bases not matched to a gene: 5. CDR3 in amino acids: CASSYSGGSLYNEQFF. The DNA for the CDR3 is TGTGCCAGCAGTTACTCAGGCGGGAGTCTCTACAATGAGCAGTTCTTC.

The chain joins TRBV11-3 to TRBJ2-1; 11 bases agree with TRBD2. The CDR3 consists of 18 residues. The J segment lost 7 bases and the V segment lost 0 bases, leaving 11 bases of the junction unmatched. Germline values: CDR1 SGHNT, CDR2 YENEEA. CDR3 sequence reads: CASSLEVILAGGSNEQFF. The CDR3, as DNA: TGTGCCAGCAGCTTAGAAGTGATCCTAGCGGGAGGAAGTAATGAGCAGTTCTTC.

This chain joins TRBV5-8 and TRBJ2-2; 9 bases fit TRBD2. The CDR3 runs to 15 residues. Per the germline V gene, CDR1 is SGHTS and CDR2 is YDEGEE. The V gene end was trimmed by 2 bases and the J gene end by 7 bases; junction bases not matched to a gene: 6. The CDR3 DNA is TGTGCCAGCAGCTTATTAGCGGGAGCCGACGGGGAGCTGTTTTTT. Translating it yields CASSLLAGADGELFF.

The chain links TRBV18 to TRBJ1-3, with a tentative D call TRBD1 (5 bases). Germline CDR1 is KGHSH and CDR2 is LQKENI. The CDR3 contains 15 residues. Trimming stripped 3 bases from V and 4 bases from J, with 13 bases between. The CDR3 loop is CASSPWDLLGNTIYF. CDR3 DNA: TGTGCCAGCTCACCTTGGGACTTGTTGGGAAACACCATATATTTT.

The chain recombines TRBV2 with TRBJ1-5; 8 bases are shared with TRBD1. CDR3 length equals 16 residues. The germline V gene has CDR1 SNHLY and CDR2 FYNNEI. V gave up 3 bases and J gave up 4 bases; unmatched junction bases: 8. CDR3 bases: TGTGCCAGCAGTGAGGCCAGGGGGCGAAATAATCAGCCCCAGCATTTT. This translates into CASSEARGRNNQPQHF.

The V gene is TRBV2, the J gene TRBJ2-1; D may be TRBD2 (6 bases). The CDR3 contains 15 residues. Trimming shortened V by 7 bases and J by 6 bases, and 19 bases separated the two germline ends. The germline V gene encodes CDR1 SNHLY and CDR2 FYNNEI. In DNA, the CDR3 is TGTGCCAGCAAGTTTCTCCCGGGAGACCGCAATGAGCAGTTCTTC. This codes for CASKFLPGDRNEQFF.

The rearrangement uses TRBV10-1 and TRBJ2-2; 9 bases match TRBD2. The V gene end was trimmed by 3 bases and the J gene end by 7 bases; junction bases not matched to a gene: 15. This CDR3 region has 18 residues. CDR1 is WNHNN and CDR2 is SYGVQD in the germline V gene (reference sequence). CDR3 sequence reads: CASSDHPRSGRRGGELFF. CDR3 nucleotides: TGCGCCAGCAGTGATCATCCTCGGAGCGGGAGGAGGGGCGGGGAGCTGTTTTTT.

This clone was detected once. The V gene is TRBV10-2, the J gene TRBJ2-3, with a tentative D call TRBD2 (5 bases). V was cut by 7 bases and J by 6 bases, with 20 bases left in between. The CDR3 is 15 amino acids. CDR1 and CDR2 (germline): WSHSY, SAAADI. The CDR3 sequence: CASIRGLAAADTQYF. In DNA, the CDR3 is TGCGCCAGCATTCGAGGGTTGGCTGCGGCGGATACGCAGTATTTT.

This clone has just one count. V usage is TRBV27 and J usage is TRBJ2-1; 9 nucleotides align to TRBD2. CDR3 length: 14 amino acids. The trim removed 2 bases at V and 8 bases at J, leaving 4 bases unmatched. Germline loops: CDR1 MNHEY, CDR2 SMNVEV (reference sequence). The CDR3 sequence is CASSLLAGWDEQFF. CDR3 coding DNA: TGTGCCAGCAGTTTACTAGCGGGGTGGGATGAGCAGTTCTTC.

The CDR3 DNA follows: TGTGCCAGCAGCTCACAGAACACCGGGGAGCTGTTTTTT. Amino acids: CASSSQNTGELFF. The rearrangement links TRBV5-5 to TRBJ2-2, with D unresolved. This CDR3 has 13 residues. Germline V gene sequence: CDR1 SGHKS, CDR2 YYEKEE (reference sequence). Deletions cut 3 bases from V and 1 base from J, with 4 bases between. Variable domain in full (rest from reference TRBV5-5 and TRBJ2-2): DAGVTQSPTHLIKTRGQQVTLRCSPISGHKSVSWYQQVLGQGPQFIFQYYEKEERGRGNFPDRFSARQFPNYSSELNVNALLLGDSALYLCASSSQNTGELFFGEGSRLTVL.

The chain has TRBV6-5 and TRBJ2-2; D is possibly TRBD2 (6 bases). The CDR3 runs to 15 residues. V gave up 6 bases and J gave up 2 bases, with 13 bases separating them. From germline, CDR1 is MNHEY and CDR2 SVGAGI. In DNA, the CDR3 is TGTGCCAGCAGATCACCGGGACTTAACACCGGGGAGCTGTTTTTT. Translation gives CASRSPGLNTGELFF.

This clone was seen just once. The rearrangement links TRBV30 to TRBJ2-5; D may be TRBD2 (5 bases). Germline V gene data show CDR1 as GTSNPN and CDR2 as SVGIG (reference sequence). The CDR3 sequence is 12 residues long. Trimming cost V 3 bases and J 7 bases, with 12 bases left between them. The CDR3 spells CAWRAGPGTQYF. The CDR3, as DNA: TGTGCCTGGAGGGCGGGCCCGGGGACCCAGTACTTC.

CDR3 sequence (DNA): TGTGCCAGCAGCCAAAGAGGAGTAGCGGGGGGAACAGATACGCAGTATTTT. It translates to CASSQRGVAGGTDTQYF. The chain links TRBV4-2 to TRBJ2-3, with 10 bases lining up with TRBD2. The junction had 8 bases not matched to a gene; V was cut back by 2 bases and J by 3 bases. There are 17 residues in the CDR3. CDR1 is LGHNA, CDR2 YNFKEQ, per germline.

CDR3 loop: CASRTRTSGQETQYF. In DNA form, the CDR3 reads TGCGCCAGCAGAACTCGGACTAGCGGGCAAGAGACCCAGTACTTC. The chain has TRBV5-1 and TRBJ2-5; 11 bases align to TRBD2. V lost 5 bases, J lost 2 bases, and 5 bases stayed unmatched. Germline lookup yields CDR1 SGHRS and CDR2 YFSETQ. This CDR3 region has 15 residues.

The CDR3 loop reads CASSPRGGGYTF. The CDR3 DNA is TGTGCCAGCAGTCCCAGGGGTGGCGGCTACACCTTC. The chain recombines TRBV6-5 with TRBJ1-2, with TRBD1 as a possible D gene (6 bases). Germline CDR1 MNHEY, CDR2 SVGAGI. The CDR3 runs 12 residues. V was trimmed by 5 bases and J by 8 bases, leaving 12 bases between them.